Below are 16 T cell receptor beta chains sequenced from a single sample in a study of blood T cell repertoires in COVID-19. Here immunoSEQ multiplex PCR was the method, and the copy in TCRdb shows in-frame clones only, minus some. In the table there are some 250,000 clones, about 86% of which are singletons. The sample taken for sequencing was peripheral blood. The receptor set was obtained from a woman in her 30s with COVID-19, enrolled during active disease.

V is TRBV6-5 and J is TRBJ1-1; D uncertain. Germline V gene lookup returns CDR1 MNHEY and CDR2 SVGAGI. The CDR3 covers 15 residues. The V gene lost 0 bases and the J gene lost 1 base, with 9 bases spanning the gap. Here the CDR3 DNA reads TGTGCCAGCAGTTACTCTCCGGCAGGGAACACTGAAGCTTTCTTT. Protein product: CASSYSPAGNTEAFF.

Here the CDR3 reads CASSPAGAYEQYF. The CDR3 DNA follows: TGTGCCAGCAGTCCCGCGGGGGCCTACGAGCAGTACTTC. This chain joins TRBV25-1 and TRBJ2-7, with 7 bases fitting TRBD2. Trimming at V came to 5 bases and at J to 2 bases, leaving 3 bases not matched to a gene. The length of the CDR3 is 13 residues. CDR1 and CDR2 (germline): MGHDK, SYGVNS.

The V and J genes are TRBV6-5 and TRBJ1-6; possible D gene TRBD1, 6 bases. There are 14 residues in the CDR3. V was shortened by 4 bases and J by 8 bases, with 12 bases between the two germline ends. From germline, CDR1 is MNHEY and CDR2 SVGAGI. The CDR3 nucleotides read TGTGCCAGCAGTTGGACAGATAACCATTCACCCCTCCACTTT. Translation gives CASSWTDNHSPLHF.

The V gene is TRBV5-1, the J gene TRBJ2-1, with TRBD1 matching over 7 bases. In germline, CDR1 is SGHRS, CDR2 YFSETQ. The CDR3 is 14 residues long. The V segment lost 8 bases and the J segment 8 bases; nucleotides outside the gene matches: 13. CDR3 sequence: CASNPGQLLDEQFF. The CDR3 DNA reads TGCGCCAGTAACCCGGGACAGCTCTTGGATGAGCAGTTCTTC.

V usage is TRBV12-3 or TRBV12-4 and J usage is TRBJ2-3; D remains unclear. The CDR3 consists of 12 residues. V was pared by 3 bases and J by 5 bases, with 6 bases between. CDR3 coding DNA: TGTGCCAGCAGTTTTAATTTAGATACGCAGTATTTT. This sequence encodes CASSFNLDTQYF.

The chain uses TRBV19 and TRBJ1-5; D uncertain. V was clipped by 2 bases and J by 6 bases, with 8 bases between them. The CDR3 is made up of 13 amino acids. The V gene's germline CDR1 is LNHDA and CDR2 SQIVND (reference sequence). The CDR3 spells CASSIYEGQPQHF. CDR3 nucleotide sequence: TGTGCCAGTAGTATATATGAGGGTCAGCCCCAGCATTTT. Full variable domain (rest looked up from reference TRBV19 and TRBJ1-5): DGGITQSPKYLFRKEGQNVTLSCEQNLNHDAMYWYRQDPGQGLRLIYYSQIVNDFQKGDIAEGYSVSREKKESFPLTVTSAQKNPTAFYLCASSIYEGQPQHFGDGTRLSIL.

Of note for this clone: Other DNA sequences from this sample encode an identical CDR3 as well. The rearrangement joins TRBV7-9 to TRBJ2-7; tentative D call: TRBD1 (6 bases). Trimming cost V 4 bases and J 4 bases, with 8 bases left between them. CDR1 is SEHNR and CDR2 is FQNEAQ in the germline V gene (reference sequence). The CDR3 extends over 12 amino acids. The CDR3 nucleotides read TGTGCCAGCAGCTCACAGGGTTACGAGCAGTACTTC. Encoded protein: CASSSQGYEQYF.

This chain links TRBV4-1 with TRBJ1-5; D not certain. V shed 4 bases and J shed 4 bases, with 14 bases lying between them. Per germline, CDR1 MGHRA and CDR2 YSYEKL. The CDR3 extends over 15 amino acids. The CDR3 coding sequence is TGCGCCAGCAGCCTCGCTGGCCTGGTAAATCAGCCCCAGCATTTT. Encoded protein: CASSLAGLVNQPQHF.

J is TRBJ1-6 and V is TRBV7-9, with 8 bases aligning to TRBD1. Germline V gene data show CDR1 as SEHNR and CDR2 as FQNEAQ (reference sequence). V dropped 6 bases and J dropped 8; count of bases not matched to a gene: 15. This CDR3 is built from 17 residues. This CDR3 reads CASSQKVTGVLDSPLHF. CDR3 sequence (DNA): TGTGCCAGCAGTCAGAAGGTGACAGGGGTATTGGATTCACCCCTCCACTTT.

A few counts support this clone. The V and J genes are TRBV28 and TRBJ2-1, with 11 bases identical to TRBD2. The CDR3 sequence is 15 residues long. Germline CDR1 and CDR2: MDHEN and SYDVKM. Trimming took 8 bases from V and 9 from J; bases not matched to a gene: 12. The CDR3 DNA is TGTGCCAGCCGTAGCGGGGGGGCCGCCGAAGGTGAGCAGTTCTTC. This gives the protein CASRSGGAAEGEQFF. Filled out from reference TRBV28 and TRBJ2-1, the complete variable domain reads DVKVTQSSRYLVKRTGEKVFLECVQDMDHENMFWYRQDPGLGLRLIYFSYDVKMKEKGDIPEGYSVSREKKERFSLILESASTNQTSMYLCASRSGGAAEGEQFFGPGTRLTVL.

The V gene is TRBV19, the J gene TRBJ1-1; 8 nucleotides align to TRBD1. The ends lost 5 bases at V and 1 base at J; junction bases unmatched: 3. The CDR3 runs to 14 residues. CDR1 and CDR2 (germline): LNHDA, SQIVND (reference sequence). CDR3 sequence reads: CASSPGTGNTEAFF. CDR3 in DNA: TGTGCCAGTAGTCCCGGGACAGGGAACACTGAAGCTTTCTTT.

This clone showed up just once. This chain joins TRBV18 and TRBJ1-3, with 10 positions matching TRBD1. The germline V gene encodes CDR1 KGHSH and CDR2 LQKENI. CDR3 length: 15 amino acids. J gave up 3 bases and V 6 bases, and 5 bases lay outside the gene matches. The CDR3 DNA follows: TGTGCCAGCTCTCGGGACAGGGGTGTTGGAAACACCATATATTTT. Amino acids: CASSRDRGVGNTIYF.

The rearrangement links TRBV27 to TRBJ2-7; D may be TRBD2 (6 bases). The V end lost 0 bases, the J end lost 1 base, and 7 bases lay between the germline ends. Germline V lookup: CDR1 MNHEY, CDR2 SMNVEV (reference sequence). There are 14 residues in the CDR3. This chain's CDR3 is CASSLSRGSYEQYF. In DNA, the CDR3 is TGTGCCAGCAGTTTATCACGGGGGTCCTACGAGCAGTACTTC.

This clone was observed a handful of times. The rearrangement links TRBV2 to TRBJ1-5; 7 bases line up with TRBD1. Germline-derived CDR1 and CDR2 are SNHLY and FYNNEI. This CDR3 has 14 residues. The V and J ends lost 5 bases and 5 bases, in that order; junction bases with no gene match: 6. DNA of the CDR3: TGTGCCAGCAGTACCCCAGGGGGGCATCAGCCCCAGCATTTT. It is translated as CASSTPGGHQPQHF.

The V gene is TRBV11-2, the J gene TRBJ2-4, with D hard to call. The CDR3 extends over 15 amino acids. The germline V and J ends were trimmed by 1 base and 5 bases, with 12 bases remaining between them. CDR1 is SGHAT and CDR2 is FQNNGV in the germline V gene. The CDR3, as DNA: TGTGCCAGCAGCTTAGTAGGCGGATGGGAAAACATTCAGTACTTC. Protein: CASSLVGGWENIQYF. Using reference TRBV11-2 and TRBJ2-4 for the parts outside the CDR3, the full variable domain is EAGVAQSPRYKIIEKRQSVAFWCNPISGHATLYWYQQILGQGPKLLIQFQNNGVVDDSQLPKDRFSAERLKGVDSTLKIQPAKLEDSAVYLCASSLVGGWENIQYFGAGTRLSVL.

The chain recombines TRBV2 with TRBJ2-3, with D tentatively TRBD2 (6 bases). V was clipped by 7 bases and J by 5 bases, with 19 bases between them. The CDR3 has 15 amino acids. Germline V lookup: CDR1 SNHLY, CDR2 FYNNEI. The CDR3 DNA sequence: TGTGCCAGCATTAAGGAAGGCGGGGCGGGAGATACGCAGTATTTT. Amino acid sequence: CASIKEGGAGDTQYF.